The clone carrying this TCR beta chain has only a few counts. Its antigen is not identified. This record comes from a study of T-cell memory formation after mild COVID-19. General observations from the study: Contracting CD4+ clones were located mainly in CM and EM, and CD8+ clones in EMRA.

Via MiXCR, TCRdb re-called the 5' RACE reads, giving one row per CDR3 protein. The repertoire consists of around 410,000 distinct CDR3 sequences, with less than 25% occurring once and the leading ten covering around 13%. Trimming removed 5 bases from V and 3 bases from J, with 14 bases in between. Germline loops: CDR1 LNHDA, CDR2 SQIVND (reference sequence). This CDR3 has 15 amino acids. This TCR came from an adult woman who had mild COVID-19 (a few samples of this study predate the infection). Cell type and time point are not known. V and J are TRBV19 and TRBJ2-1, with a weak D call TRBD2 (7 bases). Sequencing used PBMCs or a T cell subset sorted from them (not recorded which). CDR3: CASSAGEGVYNEQFF. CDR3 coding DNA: TGTGCCAGTAGTGCAGGGGAGGGAGTCTACAATGAGCAGTTCTTC. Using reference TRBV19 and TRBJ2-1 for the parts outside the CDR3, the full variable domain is DGGITQSPKYLFRKEGQNVTLSCEQNLNHDAMYWYRQDPGQGLRLIYYSQIVNDFQKGDIAEGYSVSREKKESFPLTVTSAQKNPTAFYLCASSAGEGVYNEQFFGPGTRLTVL.